This T cell receptor (beta chain) was observed in a study of early T cells in non-severe SARS-CoV-2 infection. As for the study in general: It was bulk RNA from unsorted whole blood that was sequenced, and the chains were unpaired.

Whole-study findings and limits: Matches to VDJdb favored anti-spike CD8 responses and missed private and CD4 specificities.

The TCR library protocol was used to attach unique molecular identifiers. These identifiers were attached to individual cDNA molecules. TCRdb independently ran MiXCR on the 5' RACE reads; one entry per CDR3 protein. The profile shows 70,000 to 90,000 distinct CDR3 sequences, about 16% of them singletons. Looked up from germline, CDR1 is MDHEN and CDR2 is SYDVKM. The CDR3 loop spans 13 amino acids. V lost 10 bases and J lost 8, with 18 bases in between. This clonotype was counted ten times or more. Its antigen is not known. The chain employs TRBV28 and TRBJ2-1; D is perhaps TRBD2 (5 bases). Sample: whole blood. This clonotype was obtained from an adult who was a healthcare worker with PCR-confirmed SARS-CoV-2 infection or an uninfected control (not recorded which). CDR3 DNA: TGTGCCACCACGCCATCGGGGTTACATGAGCAGTTCTTC. This sequence encodes CATTPSGLHEQFF. Drawing the rest from reference TRBV28 and TRBJ2-1, the complete variable domain is DVKVTQSSRYLVKRTGEKVFLECVQDMDHENMFWYRQDPGLGLRLIYFSYDVKMKEKGDIPEGYSVSREKKERFSLILESASTNQTSMYLCATTPSGLHEQFFGPGTRLTVL.